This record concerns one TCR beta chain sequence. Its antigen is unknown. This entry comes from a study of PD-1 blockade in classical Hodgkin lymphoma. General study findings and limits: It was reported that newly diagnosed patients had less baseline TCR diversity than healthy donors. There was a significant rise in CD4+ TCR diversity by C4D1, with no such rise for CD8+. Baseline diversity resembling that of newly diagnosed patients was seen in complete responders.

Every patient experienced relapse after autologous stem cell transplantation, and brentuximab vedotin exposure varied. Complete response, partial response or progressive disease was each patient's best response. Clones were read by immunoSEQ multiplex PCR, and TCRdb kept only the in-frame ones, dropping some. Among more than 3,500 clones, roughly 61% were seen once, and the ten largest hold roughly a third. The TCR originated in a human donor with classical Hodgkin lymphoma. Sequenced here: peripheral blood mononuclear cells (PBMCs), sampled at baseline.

In nucleotides, the CDR3 is TGTGCCAGCAGCTGGCCCCCACGGGAAGGATGCAATCAGCCCCAGCATTTT. Translated, it gives CASSWPPREGCNQPQHF. V gene TRBV11-3 combines with J gene TRBJ1-5; D is undetermined. The CDR3 is made up of 17 amino acids. V lost 4 bases and J 2 bases, leaving 18 bases between the germline ends. CDR1 and CDR2 from the germline V gene are SGHNT and YENEEA.